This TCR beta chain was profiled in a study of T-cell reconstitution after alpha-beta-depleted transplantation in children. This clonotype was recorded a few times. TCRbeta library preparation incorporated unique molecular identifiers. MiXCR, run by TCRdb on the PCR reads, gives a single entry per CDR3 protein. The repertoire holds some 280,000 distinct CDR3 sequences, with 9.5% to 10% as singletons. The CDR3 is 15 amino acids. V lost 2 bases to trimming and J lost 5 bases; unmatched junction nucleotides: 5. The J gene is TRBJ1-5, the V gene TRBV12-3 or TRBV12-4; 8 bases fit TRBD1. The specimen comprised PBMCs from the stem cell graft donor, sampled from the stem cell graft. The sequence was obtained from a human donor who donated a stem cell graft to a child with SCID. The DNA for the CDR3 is TGTGCCAGCAGTTTACGGGCAGGGGGCGATCAGCCCCAGCATTTT. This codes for CASSLRAGGDQPQHF.